This paragraph reports one T cell receptor (beta chain). Antigen unknown. These data belong to a study of graft-versus-host responses after intestinal transplantation. Whole-study context: Transplants were multivisceral, liver-intestinal, or isolated intestinal. Following induction with anti-thymocyte globulin, all recipients were given tacrolimus and steroids for approximately 3 years.

The CDR3 totals 14 residues. V lost 4 bases and J lost 4; bases outside the gene matches: 6. The germline V gene has CDR1 SGHTA and CDR2 FQGNSA. Study-wide findings and caveats: Marrow from the recipient contained GvH clones, some of which had appeared first in ileum or blood.

Intraepithelial and lamina propria lymphocytes were released after the graft tissue was processed. Repertoires were generated with immunoSEQ multiplex PCR, while TCRdb's copy carries only in-frame clones and drops some. This table holds fewer than 20,000 clones, around 70% found once. This sample comprised ileum tissue, obtained 14 days after transplant. The clonotype originates from a human patient who received an intestinal transplant, so some T cells may come from the graft donor. The chain combines TRBV7-2 with TRBJ2-5, with 7 bases lining up with TRBD2. In DNA form, the CDR3 reads TGTGCCAGCAGCTCCGGAACGGGGGGAGAGACCCAGTACTTC. Protein product: CASSSGTGGETQYF.